Described below is a single T cell receptor beta chain sequence and its context. In the authors' workflow: It was from reference gene primer amplification that nucleated cell counts were estimated. This table comes from immunoSEQ multiplex PCR, and its TCRdb copy is limited to in-frame clones, with some not included. The V and J calls and the clone size are those of that table, but D and trimming were determined from the DNA. Here the sample spans 310,000 or so clones, about 90% being singletons. The data are from a study of blood T cell repertoires in COVID-19. Looking at the study overall: The United States, Italy and Spain provided the acute and convalescent COVID-19 samples. The analysed material was cDNA or gDNA that came from T cells, B-cell-depleted T cells, or PBMCs.

Seattle cases were enrolled at active infection and followed longitudinally. Germline assignment: CDR1 SGHNT and CDR2 YENEEA. The V and J ends lost 5 bases and 8 bases, in that order; junction bases with no gene match: 6. The CDR3 has 13 residues. This TCR derives from a woman aged 30 to 39 with COVID-19, enrolled during active disease. The chain combines TRBV11-3 with TRBJ2-1; TRBD1 matches at 7 bases. The specimen was peripheral blood. CDR3 protein: CASSSRQGDEQFF. The CDR3, as DNA: TGTGCCAGCAGCAGCAGACAGGGCGATGAGCAGTTCTTC.